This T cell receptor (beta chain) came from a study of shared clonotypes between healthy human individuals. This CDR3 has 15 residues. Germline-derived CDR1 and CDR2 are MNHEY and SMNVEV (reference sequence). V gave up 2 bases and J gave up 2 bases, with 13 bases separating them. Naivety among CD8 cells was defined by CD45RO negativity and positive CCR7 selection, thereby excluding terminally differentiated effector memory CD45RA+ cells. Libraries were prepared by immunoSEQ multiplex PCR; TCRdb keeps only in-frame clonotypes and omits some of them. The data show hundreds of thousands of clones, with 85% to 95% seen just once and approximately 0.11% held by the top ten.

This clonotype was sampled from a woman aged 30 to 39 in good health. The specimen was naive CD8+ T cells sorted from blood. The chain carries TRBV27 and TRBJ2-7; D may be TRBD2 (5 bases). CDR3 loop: CASSLIGLGTYEQYF. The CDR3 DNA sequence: TGTGCCAGCAGTTTAATTGGACTGGGAACCTACGAGCAGTACTTC.